A single sample gave rise to the 8 T cell receptor beta chains below, sequenced in a study of siplizumab effects on memory and regulatory T cells. Assay: immunoSEQ multiplex PCR; the TCRdb copy retains only in-frame clones and omits some. In the table there are under 150,000 clones, less than 95% of which are singletons. The sequenced sample consisted of non-Treg CD4+ T cells sorted from blood. Receptors were obtained from a human donor in good health.

The chain links TRBV11-2 to TRBJ1-5; D gene unclear. The germline CDR1 and CDR2 sequences are SGHAT and FQNNGV. Trimming took off 2 bases at V and 11 bases at J, with 22 bases between the two ends. The CDR3 spans 16 residues. The CDR3 nucleotides read TGTGCCAGCAGCTTAAACATGAGCCCCGGAGGTTTGACCCAGCATTTT. This translates into CASSLNMSPGGLTQHF.

A single count supports this clone. CDR3 in DNA: TGTGCCAGCAGCTTGGTCGTTGTAGGGGCCGGCGGAGGCATTCAGTACTTC. Translated, it gives CASSLVVVGAGGGIQYF. The chain employs TRBV5-4 and TRBJ2-4; D may correspond to TRBD1 or TRBD2 (5 bases each). The CDR3 consists of 17 residues. V was cut by 0 bases and J by 9 bases, with 22 bases left in between. The germline V gene has CDR1 SGHNT and CDR2 YYREEE (reference sequence).

The rearrangement links TRBV27 to TRBJ2-1, with 11 bases identical to TRBD2. CDR3 size: 15 residues. The germline V gene encodes CDR1 MNHEY and CDR2 SMNVEV (reference sequence). V trimming: 5 bases; J trimming: 7 bases; junction bases outside the gene matches: 7. CDR3 bases: TGTGCCAGCAGTGTACTAGCGGGAGTAGGAAATGAGCAGTTCTTC. Translating it yields CASSVLAGVGNEQFF.

This chain connects TRBV20-1 to TRBJ2-5, with D possibly being TRBD1 (5 bases). There are 11 residues in the CDR3. Germline loops: CDR1 DFQATT, CDR2 SNEGSKA (reference sequence). Trimming took off 0 bases at V and 6 bases at J, with 5 bases between the two ends. CDR3 loop: CSAREGQTQYF. Here the CDR3 DNA reads TGCAGTGCTAGAGAGGGGCAGACCCAGTACTTC.

The chain employs TRBV6-5 and TRBJ1-2, with no clear D. Per the germline V gene, CDR1 is MNHEY and CDR2 is SVGAGI. V gave up 0 bases and J gave up 1 base, with 9 bases separating them. CDR3 size: 15 residues. The CDR3 region has the DNA TGTGCCAGCAGTTACTCGCCCAGGATTAACTATGGCTACACCTTC. This gives the protein CASSYSPRINYGYTF.

This chain joins TRBV27 and TRBJ2-7; D is possibly TRBD2 (6 bases). V was pared by 3 bases and J by 4 bases, with 16 bases between. The CDR3 sequence is 15 residues long. The germline V gene encodes CDR1 MNHEY and CDR2 SMNVEV (reference sequence). CDR3 region: CASSFATRGTYEQYF. The CDR3 nucleotides are TGTGCCAGCAGTTTCGCGACCCGGGGGACTTACGAGCAGTACTTC.

The table lists this clone with a count of one. The chain couples TRBV6-5 to TRBJ1-5, with a possible D match to TRBD1 (6 bases). The V end lost 7 bases, the J end lost 6 bases, and 16 bases lay between the germline ends. CDR3 length equals 14 residues. The germline V gene encodes CDR1 MNHEY and CDR2 SVGAGI. The CDR3 bases are TGTGCCAGCAAGAGGGGGACCCAGGGTCAGCCCCAGCATTTT. It yields the protein CASKRGTQGQPQHF.

This chain joins TRBV9 and TRBJ1-3, with D perhaps matching TRBD1 (5 bases). Trimming cost V 3 bases and J 0 bases, with 7 bases left between them. Germline CDR1 reads SGDLS; CDR2 reads YYNGEE. The CDR3 sequence is 14 residues long. In DNA, the CDR3 is TGTGCCAGCAGCGAAGGGACCTCTGGAAACACCATATATTTT. Protein: CASSEGTSGNTIYF.